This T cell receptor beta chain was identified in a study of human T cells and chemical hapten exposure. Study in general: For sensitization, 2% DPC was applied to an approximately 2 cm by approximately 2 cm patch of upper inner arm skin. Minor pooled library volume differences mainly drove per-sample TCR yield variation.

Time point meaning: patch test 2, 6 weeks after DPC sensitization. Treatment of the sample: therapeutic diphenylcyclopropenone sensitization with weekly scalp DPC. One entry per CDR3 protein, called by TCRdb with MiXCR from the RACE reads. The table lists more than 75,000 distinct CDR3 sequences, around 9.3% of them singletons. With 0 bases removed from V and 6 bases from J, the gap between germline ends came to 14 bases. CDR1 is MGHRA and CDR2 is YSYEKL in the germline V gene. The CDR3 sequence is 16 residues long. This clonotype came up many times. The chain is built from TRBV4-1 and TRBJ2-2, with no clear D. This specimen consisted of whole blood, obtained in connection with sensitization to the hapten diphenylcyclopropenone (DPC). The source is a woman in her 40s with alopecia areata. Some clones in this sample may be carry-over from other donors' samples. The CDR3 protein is CASSQDSTIGSGELFF. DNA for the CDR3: TGCGCCAGCAGCCAAGATTCCACGATAGGATCCGGGGAGCTGTTTTTT.